What follows are 32 T cell receptor beta chains derived from one specimen sequenced in a study of cytomegalovirus exposure and HLA in healthy donors. Amplification used 60 Vbeta primers and 13 Jbeta primers. Sequencing used immunoSEQ multiplex PCR; TCRdb keeps in-frame clones, though not all of them. This sample carries 53,000 or so clones, with 12% going to the ten biggest clones. Sequenced material: PBMCs. Source of these receptors: a man aged 18-30 years in good health and CMV-seropositive.

The genes are TRBV5-1 and TRBJ1-1; no clear D gene. The CDR3 is 14 amino acids. V dropped 2 bases and J dropped 2 bases, with 10 bases sitting between them. Germline V gives CDR1 SGHRS, CDR2 YFSETQ. This CDR3 reads CASSFGERNTEAFF. The CDR3, as DNA: TGCGCCAGCAGCTTCGGGGAGCGCAACACTGAAGCTTTCTTT.

The J gene is TRBJ2-1, the V gene TRBV6-5, with TRBD2 matching 10 bases. The J segment lost 7 bases and the V segment lost 4 bases, leaving 4 bases of the junction unmatched. Germline assignment: CDR1 MNHEY and CDR2 SVGAGI. The CDR3 extends over 14 amino acids. CDR3 nucleotides: TGTGCCAGCAGTTTTCTAGCGGGGGCAAATGAGCAGTTCTTC. It is translated as CASSFLAGANEQFF.

This chain joins TRBV7-2 and TRBJ2-1; 9 bases match TRBD2. Trimming cost V 0 bases and J 10 bases; bases outside gene matches: 13. The CDR3 has 17 residues. Per the germline V gene, CDR1 is SGHTA and CDR2 is FQGNSA. Here the CDR3 reads CASSLALGSGSFHEQFF. The CDR3, as DNA: TGTGCCAGCAGCTTAGCTTTGGGTAGCGGGAGTTTTCACGAGCAGTTCTTC.

V usage is TRBV5-1 and J usage is TRBJ2-6, with 10 bases aligning to TRBD1. The CDR3 loop spans 18 amino acids. V shed 4 bases, J shed 1 base, and the junction held 8 bases outside the gene matches. Germline values: CDR1 SGHRS, CDR2 YFSETQ. CDR3 in DNA: TGCGCCAGCAGCCCCCGCCGGGGACAGGGGTCTGGGGCCAACGTCCTGACTTTC. This encodes CASSPRRGQGSGANVLTF.

This chain joins TRBV11-2 and TRBJ2-7; TRBD2 agrees at 10 bases. In germline, CDR1 is SGHAT, CDR2 FQNNGV. The CDR3 runs to 15 residues. V lost 5 bases and J lost 0; bases outside the gene matches: 4. CDR3: CASSRASGGSYEQYF. Written as DNA, the CDR3 is TGTGCCAGCAGCCGTGCTAGCGGGGGCTCCTACGAGCAGTACTTC.

This chain joins TRBV7-8 and TRBJ2-7, with TRBD2 identical over 8 bases. In germline, CDR1 is SGHVS, CDR2 FQNEAQ. V gave up 2 bases and J gave up 13 bases; unmatched junction bases: 19. The CDR3 has 16 residues. CDR3 sequence (DNA): TGTGCCAGCAGCTTAATCCCCCAGGCTAGCGGGTTCCCCTCATACTTC. It codes for CASSLIPQASGFPSYF.

J is TRBJ2-3 and V is TRBV21-1; the table's TRBD2 call for D was not verified on the DNA. TRBV21-1 is marked as a pseudogene. This CDR3 has 11 residues. CDR3 amino acids: CLTGYTDTQYF. The CDR3 DNA reads as TGTCTGACTGGGTACACAGATACGCAGTATTTT.

The chain has TRBV9 and TRBJ2-2; 9 bases align to TRBD2. CDR1 and CDR2 from the germline V gene are SGDLS and YYNGEE. J lost 1 base, V lost 3 bases, and 7 bases had no gene match. The CDR3 loop spans 17 amino acids. The CDR3 DNA sequence: TGTGCCAGCAGCGCACCAAGACTAGCGGAGAACACCGGGGAGCTGTTTTTT. Amino acid sequence: CASSAPRLAENTGELFF.

Worth noting for this clone: Other DNA sequences in this sample translate to the same CDR3. DNA of the CDR3: TGCGCCAGCAGCTTGGAGGGGGTTAGCTCCTATAATTCACCCCTCCACTTT. It yields the protein CASSLEGVSSYNSPLHF. V usage is TRBV5-1 and J usage is TRBJ1-6; perhaps TRBD1 as D (6 bases). The V and J ends lost 0 bases and 0 bases respectively, with 10 bases between them. Germline V CDR1 and CDR2: SGHRS, YFSETQ. The CDR3 contains 17 residues. Looking up the rest from reference TRBV5-1 and TRBJ1-6 gives the full variable domain: KAGVTQTPRYLIKTRGQQVTLSCSPISGHRSVSWYQQTPGQGLQFLFEYFSETQRNKGNFPGRFSGRQFSNSRSEMNVSTLELGDSALYLCASSLEGVSSYNSPLHFGNGTRLTVT.

The chain combines TRBV5-1 with TRBJ1-5; possibly TRBD1 for D (6 bases). V was pared by 7 bases and J by 0 bases, with 20 bases between. From germline, CDR1 is SGHRS and CDR2 YFSETQ. The CDR3 runs to 17 residues. The DNA of the CDR3 is TGCGCCAGCGTCAAGGACAGTTCTTTCCTTAGCAATCAGCCCCAGCATTTT. Amino acids: CASVKDSSFLSNQPQHF.

The gene calls are TRBV5-1 and TRBJ2-7, with 9 bases aligning to TRBD1. The J segment lost 1 base and the V segment lost 4 bases, leaving 15 bases of the junction unmatched. The CDR3 consists of 18 residues. The V gene's germline CDR1 is SGHRS and CDR2 YFSETQ. CDR3 residues: CASSPADSGTGLSYEQYF. In DNA, the CDR3 is TGCGCCAGCAGCCCAGCGGACTCCGGGACAGGGCTATCCTACGAGCAGTACTTC. Full variable domain (outside the CDR3, taken from reference TRBV5-1 and TRBJ2-7): KAGVTQTPRYLIKTRGQQVTLSCSPISGHRSVSWYQQTPGQGLQFLFEYFSETQRNKGNFPGRFSGRQFSNSRSEMNVSTLELGDSALYLCASSPADSGTGLSYEQYFGPGTRLTVT.

The V call is TRBV4-1, the J call TRBJ2-5; 15 nucleotides agree with TRBD2. CDR1 and CDR2 from the germline V gene are MGHRA and YSYEKL. This CDR3 is 18 amino acids long. The V segment lost 1 base and the J segment 4 bases; nucleotides outside the gene matches: 7. CDR3 bases: TGCGCCAGCAGCCAAGTCAATATGGGACTAGCGGGAGGAGAGACCCAGTACTTC. Residues: CASSQVNMGLAGGETQYF.

This chain connects TRBV27 to TRBJ2-1, with TRBD2 matching over 16 bases. With 6 bases clipped from V and 0 bases from J, the junction kept 8 bases outside the gene matches. The CDR3 totals 19 residues. Germline CDR1 MNHEY, CDR2 SMNVEV (reference sequence). The CDR3 DNA sequence: TGTGCCAGCAGAAGGCCGGGACTAGCGGGGGGGAGCTCCTACAATGAGCAGTTCTTC. Its translation: CASRRPGLAGGSSYNEQFF.

The chain is built from TRBV7-3 and TRBJ2-1, with 9 bases that match TRBD2. Trimming removed 5 bases from V and 8 bases from J; junction bases left unmatched: 13. Per the germline V gene, CDR1 is SGHTA and CDR2 is FQGTGA. The CDR3 is made up of 16 amino acids. CDR3 coding DNA: TGTGCCAGCAGCCCCGAGGTGGCGGGAGGGGCCTATGAGCAGTTCTTC. It is translated as CASSPEVAGGAYEQFF.

The V and J genes are TRBV5-1 and TRBJ2-3; 8 bases are shared with TRBD1. CDR1 and CDR2 from the germline V gene are SGHRS and YFSETQ. Germline trimming cut 2 bases from V and 1 base from J; bases unmatched to any gene: 12. CDR3 length equals 18 residues. CDR3 DNA sequence: TGCGCCAGCAGCTTAGACAGGGACCCGGGACAGGGCACAGATACGCAGTATTTT. Its translation is CASSLDRDPGQGTDTQYF.

The chain's CDR3 is CASSPSSGDTQYF. Written as DNA, the CDR3 is TGTGCCAGTAGCCCCTCATCGGGGGATACGCAGTATTTT. The V gene is TRBV19, the J gene TRBJ2-3; possible D gene TRBD2, 5 bases. The CDR3 has 13 residues. V was clipped by 6 bases and J by 6 bases, with 13 bases between them. The germline CDR1 and CDR2 sequences are LNHDA and SQIVND (reference sequence). Drawing the rest from reference TRBV19 and TRBJ2-3, the complete variable domain is DGGITQSPKYLFRKEGQNVTLSCEQNLNHDAMYWYRQDPGQGLRLIYYSQIVNDFQKGDIAEGYSVSREKKESFPLTVTSAQKNPTAFYLCASSPSSGDTQYFGPGTRLTVL.

This chain uses TRBV14 with TRBJ1-2; 8 bases align to TRBD1. The CDR3 length is 15 residues. Unmatched junction bases numbered 6, after V lost 0 bases and J lost 6 bases. Germline values: CDR1 SGHDN, CDR2 FVKESK. The CDR3 reads CASSQDWTGLNGYTF. In DNA form, the CDR3 reads TGTGCCAGCAGCCAAGATTGGACAGGGTTAAATGGCTACACCTTC.

V gene TRBV6-6 combines with J gene TRBJ2-7; D possibly corresponds to TRBD1 (5 bases). From germline, CDR1 is MNHNY and CDR2 SVGAGI (reference sequence). V was pared by 6 bases and J by 2 bases, with 11 bases between. This CDR3 region has 13 residues. CDR3 DNA sequence: TGTGCCAGCAGCCGAGGACAAGCCTACGAGCAGTACTTC. It is translated as CASSRGQAYEQYF.

The chain is built from TRBV5-4 and TRBJ2-7; tentative D call: TRBD1 (6 bases). Looked up from germline, CDR1 is SGHNT and CDR2 is YYREEE (reference sequence). V shed 0 bases and J shed 5 bases, with 12 bases lying between them. The CDR3 is 14 amino acids. DNA for the CDR3: TGTGCCAGCAGCTTGGACAGGGACCGAAACGAGCAGTACTTC. It is translated as CASSLDRDRNEQYF.

V and J are TRBV5-6 and TRBJ2-3; 7 bases agree with TRBD2. V lost 5 bases, J lost 5 bases, and 5 bases stayed unmatched. Germline V gives CDR1 SGHDT, CDR2 YYEEEE. The CDR3 is 13 amino acids. The CDR3 coding sequence is TGTGCCAGCAGAACCGGGACTAAAGATACGCAGTATTTT. This codes for CASRTGTKDTQYF.

This sequence joins TRBV5-5 and TRBJ1-2; D not certain. The CDR3 is 13 amino acids. The germline gives CDR1 SGHKS, CDR2 YYEKEE (reference sequence). Trimming pared 2 bases from V and 5 bases from J, leaving 10 bases between. The CDR3 coding sequence is TGTGCCAGCAGCTTAGGACTGAATTATGGCTACACCTTC. Encoded protein: CASSLGLNYGYTF.

V gene TRBV9 combines with J gene TRBJ2-1, with D maybe TRBD2 (5 bases). V lost 0 bases to trimming and J lost 3 bases, with 10 bases between them. This CDR3 is built from 15 residues. CDR1 and CDR2 from the germline V gene are SGDLS and YYNGEE. The DNA for the CDR3 is TGTGCCAGCAGCGTAGCCGGACGGGGCTACAATGAGCAGTTCTTC. Translated, it gives CASSVAGRGYNEQFF.

V and J are TRBV7-9 and TRBJ2-1; 11 positions match TRBD2. The CDR3 has 17 amino acids. CDR1 is SEHNR and CDR2 is FQNEAQ in the germline V gene (reference sequence). Germline trimming cut 1 base from V and 0 bases from J; bases unmatched to any gene: 2. CDR3 in DNA: TGTGCCAGCAGCTTAGGAGGGACTAGCGGCTCCTACAATGAGCAGTTCTTC. This sequence encodes CASSLGGTSGSYNEQFF. Full variable domain (remainder filled in from reference TRBV7-9 and TRBJ2-1): DTGVSQNPRHKITKRGQNVTFRCDPISEHNRLYWYRQTLGQGPEFLTYFQNEAQLEKSRLLSDRFSAERPKGSFSTLEIQRTEQGDSAMYLCASSLGGTSGSYNEQFFGPGTRLTVL.

CDR3 sequence (DNA): TGTGCCAGTAGTAACAGGGGTCGAGATGAAAAACTGTTTTTT. It translates to CASSNRGRDEKLFF. The J gene is TRBJ1-4, the V gene TRBV19; 7 nucleotides match TRBD1. In germline, CDR1 is LNHDA, CDR2 SQIVND (reference sequence). The CDR3 has 14 residues. V was pared by 4 bases and J by 6 bases, with 5 bases of the junction left unmatched. Supplemented by reference TRBV19 and TRBJ1-4, the full variable domain reads DGGITQSPKYLFRKEGQNVTLSCEQNLNHDAMYWYRQDPGQGLRLIYYSQIVNDFQKGDIAEGYSVSREKKESFPLTVTSAQKNPTAFYLCASSNRGRDEKLFFGSGTQLSVL.

V is TRBV30 and J is TRBJ1-2; weak D call: TRBD1 (6 bases). CDR1 GTSNPN and CDR2 SVGIG come from the germline V gene (reference sequence). Trimming pared 4 bases from V and 10 bases from J, leaving 16 bases between. CDR3 size: 12 residues. CDR3: CAWNMGHTYYTF. The CDR3 DNA reads TGTGCCTGGAACATGGGACATACGTACTACACCTTC.

The chain has TRBV21-1 and TRBJ2-1; the table's D call, TRBD1, was not checked against the DNA. TRBV21-1 is tagged as a pseudogene. CDR3 length: 13 residues. DNA for the CDR3: TGTGCCAGCAGCAAAGCCACAGGGCGTGAGCAGTTCTTC. Translating it yields CASSKATGREQFF.

The V gene is TRBV5-1, the J gene TRBJ2-1; 13 bases are shared with TRBD2. From germline, CDR1 is SGHRS and CDR2 YFSETQ. The trim removed 5 bases at V and 10 bases at J, leaving 6 bases unmatched. The CDR3 loop spans 14 amino acids. In DNA form, the CDR3 reads TGCGCCAGCAGAGAACTAGCGGGAGGGGAGGAGCAGTTCTTC. Translated, it gives CASRELAGGEEQFF.

The rearrangement links TRBV6-4 to TRBJ2-3; a possible D gene is TRBD1 (7 bases). With 6 bases removed from V and 4 bases from J, the gap between germline ends came to 20 bases. Germline lookup yields CDR1 MRHNA and CDR2 SNTAGT. CDR3 length: 16 residues. The CDR3 nucleotides read TGTGCCAGCAGAGATCAGACCAGGGGGGCCCCAGATACGCAGTATTTT. It is translated as CASRDQTRGAPDTQYF.

Details on this clone: Other nucleotide sequences in the sample specify the same CDR3. The V and J genes are TRBV6-5 and TRBJ1-1; D may be TRBD1 (5 bases). Trimming took off 0 bases at V and 0 bases at J, with 5 bases between the two ends. The CDR3 totals 14 residues. CDR1 is MNHEY and CDR2 is SVGAGI in the germline V gene. CDR3 sequence reads: CASSYSTVNTEAFF. CDR3 DNA sequence: TGTGCCAGCAGTTACTCGACAGTGAACACTGAAGCTTTCTTT.

The chain carries TRBV11-2 and TRBJ2-2; D perhaps matches TRBD2 (5 bases). The V gene's germline CDR1 is SGHAT and CDR2 FQNNGV. The V gene lost 5 bases and the J gene lost 3 bases, with 13 bases spanning the gap. The CDR3 has 15 amino acids. The DNA for the CDR3 is TGTGCCAGCAGCCTCACCGGACTTCACACCGGGGAGCTGTTTTTT. It encodes CASSLTGLHTGELFF.

The chain joins TRBV4-1 to TRBJ1-1; 9 bases are a match to TRBD1. This CDR3 is built from 19 residues. V trimming: 2 bases; J trimming: 1 base; junction bases outside the gene matches: 14. Germline V gene lookup returns CDR1 MGHRA and CDR2 YSYEKL. CDR3 bases: TGCGCCAGCAGCCAAATCCTATCCGGGACAGGGAATTGGAACACTGAAGCTTTCTTT. Protein sequence: CASSQILSGTGNWNTEAFF.

V gene TRBV7-9 combines with J gene TRBJ1-5; TRBD1 matches at 8 bases. Germline trimming cut 5 bases from V and 2 bases from J; bases unmatched to any gene: 5. In germline, CDR1 is SEHNR, CDR2 FQNEAQ (reference sequence). The CDR3 length is 15 residues. CDR3: CASSEQGGGNQPQHF. Written as DNA, the CDR3 is TGTGCCAGCAGCGAACAGGGGGGGGGCAATCAGCCCCAGCATTTT.